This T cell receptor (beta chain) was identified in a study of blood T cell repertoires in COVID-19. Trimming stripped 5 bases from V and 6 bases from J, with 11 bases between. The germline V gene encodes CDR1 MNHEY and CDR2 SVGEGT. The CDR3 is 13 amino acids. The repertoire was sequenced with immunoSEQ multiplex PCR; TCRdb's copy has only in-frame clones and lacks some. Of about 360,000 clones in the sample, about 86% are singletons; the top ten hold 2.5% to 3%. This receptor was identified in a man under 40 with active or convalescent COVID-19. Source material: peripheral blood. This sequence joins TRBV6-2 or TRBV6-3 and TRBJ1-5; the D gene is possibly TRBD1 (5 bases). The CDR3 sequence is CASSTDGGQPQHF. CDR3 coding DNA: TGTGCCAGCAGTACTGACGGGGGTCAGCCCCAGCATTTT.